Below, 12 T cell receptor beta chains from the same sample are listed, as sequenced in a study of cytomegalovirus exposure and HLA in healthy donors. Clones were sequenced by immunoSEQ multiplex PCR, and TCRdb holds only the in-frame ones, with some missing. Of 80,000 to 100,000 clones in the sample, about 90% were seen once. The sequencing input was PBMCs. These receptors were obtained from a man aged 18 to 30 in good health and CMV-seropositive.

V gene TRBV27 combines with J gene TRBJ1-4; D possibly corresponds to TRBD1 (5 bases). Germline CDR1 MNHEY, CDR2 SMNVEV (reference sequence). The CDR3 covers 15 residues. V lost 6 bases, J lost 7 bases, and 18 bases lay in between. CDR3 in amino acids: CASRPGGGRGEKLFF. The CDR3 DNA follows: TGTGCCAGCAGACCCGGGGGGGGGAGGGGTGAAAAACTGTTTTTT.

The rearrangement links TRBV6-1 to TRBJ1-2; 7 nucleotides agree with TRBD1. The junction had 9 bases not matched to a gene; V was cut back by 4 bases and J by 4 bases. Germline CDR1 and CDR2: MNHNS and SASEGT. The CDR3 spans 15 residues. The CDR3 coding sequence is TGTGCCAGCAGTGCCACAGGGGCAGCTGGCTATGGCTACACCTTC. This sequence encodes CASSATGAAGYGYTF.

This clone was found many times. The rearrangement links TRBV19 to TRBJ2-3, with 13 bases matching TRBD2. CDR3 length: 15 residues. The trim removed 3 bases at V and 6 bases at J, leaving 3 bases unmatched. The germline gives CDR1 LNHDA, CDR2 SQIVND (reference sequence). The CDR3 sequence is CASSMTSGGFDTQYF. In DNA, the CDR3 is TGTGCCAGTAGTATGACTAGCGGGGGGTTTGATACGCAGTATTTT.

The V call is TRBV14, the J call TRBJ2-3, with 9 bases aligning to TRBD1. J gave up 1 base and V 4 bases, and 6 bases lay outside the gene matches. The CDR3 is 16 residues long. Germline CDR1 is SGHDN and CDR2 is FVKESK. CDR3 sequence: CASSPGTGYGTDTQYF. CDR3 bases: TGTGCCAGCAGCCCCGGGACAGGGTACGGCACAGATACGCAGTATTTT.

The chain employs TRBV6-6 and TRBJ1-2; TRBD1 agrees at 7 bases. Trimming cost V 6 bases and J 2 bases; bases outside gene matches: 6. Germline V lookup: CDR1 MNHNY, CDR2 SVGAGI (reference sequence). The CDR3 loop spans 14 amino acids. The DNA of the CDR3 is TGTGCCAGCAGGGATTACAGGGGAAACTATGGCTACACCTTC. This sequence encodes CASRDYRGNYGYTF.

This rearrangement joins TRBV7-9 to TRBJ2-7; 10 positions match TRBD2. J lost 4 bases, V lost 5 bases, and 8 bases had no gene match. The CDR3 spans 15 residues. Germline assignment: CDR1 SEHNR and CDR2 FQNEAQ (reference sequence). The DNA for the CDR3 is TGTGCCAGCAGCCCACCAGCGGGAGGGGTATACGAGCAGTACTTC. Amino acid sequence: CASSPPAGGVYEQYF.

The V gene is TRBV6-5, the J gene TRBJ1-1; 9 bases line up with TRBD1. Trimming removed 4 bases from V and 3 bases from J; junction bases left unmatched: 3. The CDR3 spans 14 residues. CDR1 is MNHEY, CDR2 SVGAGI, per germline. The CDR3 sequence is CASSSTGGYTEAFF. In DNA form, the CDR3 reads TGTGCCAGCAGTTCCACAGGGGGCTACACTGAAGCTTTCTTT.

The chain links TRBV5-1 to TRBJ2-7; TRBD2 matches at 12 bases. The CDR3 is 14 amino acids. With V trimmed by 5 bases and J by 4 bases, 4 bases remained unmatched. Germline CDR1 and CDR2: SGHRS and YFSETQ. As DNA, the CDR3 is TGCGCCAGCAGAGATGGACTAGCGGGATACGAGCAGTACTTC. It encodes CASRDGLAGYEQYF.

The rearrangement uses TRBV19 and TRBJ1-1, with 7 nucleotides matching TRBD1. CDR1 and CDR2 (germline): LNHDA, SQIVND (reference sequence). The V gene end was trimmed by 4 bases and the J gene end by 5 bases; junction bases not matched to a gene: 4. The CDR3 contains 13 residues. The DNA for the CDR3 is TGTGCCAGTAGTACATACAGGGGTACTGAAGCTTTCTTT. Encoded protein: CASSTYRGTEAFF.

V gene TRBV7-3 combines with J gene TRBJ1-1, with D perhaps TRBD1 (5 bases). CDR1 is SGHTA, CDR2 FQGTGA, per germline. The CDR3 spans 16 residues. V shed 5 bases and J shed 0 bases, with 16 bases lying between them. The CDR3 DNA sequence: TGTGCCAGCAGCCTCCATTCGTCAGGGTTGAACACTGAAGCTTTCTTT. This codes for CASSLHSSGLNTEAFF.

The chain uses TRBV5-6 and TRBJ2-1; 14 nucleotides match TRBD2. Germline CDR1 SGHDT, CDR2 YYEEEE. The ends lost 4 bases at V and 7 bases at J; junction bases unmatched: 7. This CDR3 has 16 amino acids. The CDR3 DNA sequence: TGTGCCAGCAGCCTTACGACTAGCGGGAGGGGGAATGAGCAGTTCTTC. Translated: CASSLTTSGRGNEQFF.

V usage is TRBV29-1 and J usage is TRBJ1-1; D ambiguous. V dropped 5 bases and J dropped 6 bases, with 13 bases sitting between them. From germline, CDR1 is SQVTM and CDR2 ANQGSEA. The CDR3 totals 12 residues. The CDR3 nucleotides are TGCAGCGTTATAAAACACCAAGCTGAAGCTTTCTTT. This encodes CSVIKHQAEAFF.